This TCR beta chain was identified in a study of T cell responses to AZD1222 COVID-19 vaccine. General observations from the study: Targeting of unmutated variant regions was reportedly seen in nearly half of spike-specific TCRs. Increases in Spike-specific TCR breadth and depth were seen after two AZD1222 doses.

Generated by immunoSEQ multiplex PCR, the TCRdb table keeps only in-frame clones and is missing some. The sample contains around 160,000 clones, 92% of which appear only once. As concerns this clone: What it binds is unknown.

The CDR3 length is 18 residues. Per the germline V gene, CDR1 is SGHTA and CDR2 is FQGNSA. The junction had 19 bases not matched to a gene; V was cut back by 1 base and J by 8 bases. The receptor's source is an adult who received the AZD1222 COVID-19 vaccine. The chain carries TRBV7-2 and TRBJ2-7, with 8 bases lining up with TRBD2. The sequencing here drew on peripheral blood, taken 28 days after the second AZD1222 dose. The CDR3 protein is CASSLVVVGRGEEDQQYF. As DNA, the CDR3 is TGTGCCAGCAGCTTAGTAGTTGTCGGGAGGGGTGAAGAGGACCAGCAGTACTTC.